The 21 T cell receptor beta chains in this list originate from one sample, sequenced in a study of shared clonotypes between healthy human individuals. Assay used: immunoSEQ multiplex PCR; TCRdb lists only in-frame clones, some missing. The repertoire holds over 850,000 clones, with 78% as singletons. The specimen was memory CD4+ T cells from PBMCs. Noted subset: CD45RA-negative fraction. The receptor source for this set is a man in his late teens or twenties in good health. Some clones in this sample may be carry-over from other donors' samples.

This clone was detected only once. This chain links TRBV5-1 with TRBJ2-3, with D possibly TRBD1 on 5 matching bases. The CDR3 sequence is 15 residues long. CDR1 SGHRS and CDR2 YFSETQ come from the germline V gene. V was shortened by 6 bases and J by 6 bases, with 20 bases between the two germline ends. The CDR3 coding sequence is TGCGCCAGCACCAGGTTCCCCCAGGGTCCGGATACGCAGTATTTT. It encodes CASTRFPQGPDTQYF.

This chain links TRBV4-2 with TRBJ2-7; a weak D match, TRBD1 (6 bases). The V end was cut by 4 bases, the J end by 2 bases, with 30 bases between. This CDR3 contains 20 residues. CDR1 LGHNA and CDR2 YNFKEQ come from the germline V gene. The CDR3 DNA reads TGTGCCAGCAGCCTCAAAGAGGTGGGGCAGGGGAGTAGGTCGCCCTACGAGCAGTACTTC. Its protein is CASSLKEVGQGSRSPYEQYF.

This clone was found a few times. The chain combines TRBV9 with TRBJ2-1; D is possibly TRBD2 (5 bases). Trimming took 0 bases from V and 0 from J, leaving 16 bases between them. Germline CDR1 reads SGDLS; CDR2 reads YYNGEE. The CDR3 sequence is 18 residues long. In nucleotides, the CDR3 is TGTGCCAGCAGCGTAGGCGCCTCCCTAGCAGCCTCCTACAATGAGCAGTTCTTC. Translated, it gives CASSVGASLAASYNEQFF.

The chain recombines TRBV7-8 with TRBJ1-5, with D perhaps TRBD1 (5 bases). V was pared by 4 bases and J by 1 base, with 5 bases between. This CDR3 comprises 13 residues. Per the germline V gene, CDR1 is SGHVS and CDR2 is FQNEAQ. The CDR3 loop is CASSYRSNQPQHF. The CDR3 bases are TGTGCCAGCAGCTACAGGAGCAATCAGCCCCAGCATTTT.

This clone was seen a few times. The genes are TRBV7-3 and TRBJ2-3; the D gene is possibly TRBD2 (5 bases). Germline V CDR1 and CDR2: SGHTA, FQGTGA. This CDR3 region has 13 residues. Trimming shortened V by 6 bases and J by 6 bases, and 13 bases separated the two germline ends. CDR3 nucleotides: TGTGCCAGCAGTAGAGGGCCCCTTGATACGCAGTATTTT. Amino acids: CASSRGPLDTQYF.

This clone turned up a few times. The CDR3 DNA is TGCGCCAGCAGCTTGACGACAGTCTACAATGAGCAGTTCTTC. Amino acid sequence: CASSLTTVYNEQFF. The V and J genes are TRBV5-1 and TRBJ2-1; TRBD1 might be the D (5 bases). CDR3 length: 14 amino acids. V was cut by 1 base and J by 3 bases, with 8 bases left in between. In germline, CDR1 is SGHRS, CDR2 YFSETQ.

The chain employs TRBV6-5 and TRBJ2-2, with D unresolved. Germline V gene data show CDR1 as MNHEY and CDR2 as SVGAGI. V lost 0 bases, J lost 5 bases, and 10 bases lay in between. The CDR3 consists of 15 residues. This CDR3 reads CASSYSTPKTGELFF. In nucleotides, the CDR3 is TGTGCCAGCAGTTACTCGACCCCAAAGACCGGGGAGCTGTTTTTT.

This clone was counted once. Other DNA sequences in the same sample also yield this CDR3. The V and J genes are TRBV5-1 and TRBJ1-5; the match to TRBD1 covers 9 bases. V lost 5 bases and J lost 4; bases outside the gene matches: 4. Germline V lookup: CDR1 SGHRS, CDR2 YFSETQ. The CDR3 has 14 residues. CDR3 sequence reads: CASSPTGGNQPQHF. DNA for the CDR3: TGCGCCAGCAGTCCGACAGGGGGAAATCAGCCCCAGCATTTT.

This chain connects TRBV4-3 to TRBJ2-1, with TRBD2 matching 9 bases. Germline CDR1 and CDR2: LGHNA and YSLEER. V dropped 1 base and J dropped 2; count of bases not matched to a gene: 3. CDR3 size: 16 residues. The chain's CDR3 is CASSQALAGAYNEQFF. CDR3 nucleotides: TGCGCCAGCAGCCAAGCACTAGCGGGTGCCTACAATGAGCAGTTCTTC.

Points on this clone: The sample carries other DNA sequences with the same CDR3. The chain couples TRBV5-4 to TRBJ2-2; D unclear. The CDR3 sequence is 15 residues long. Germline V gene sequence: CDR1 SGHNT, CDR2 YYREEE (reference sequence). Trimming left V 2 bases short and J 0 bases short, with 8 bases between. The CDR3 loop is CASSLSGANTGELFF. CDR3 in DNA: TGTGCCAGCAGCTTATCGGGCGCGAACACCGGGGAGCTGTTTTTT.

The CDR3 bases are TGCGCCAGCAGCCTACAGGGAAAGGCAGGGGAAAAACTGTTTTTT. Protein: CASSLQGKAGEKLFF. This chain connects TRBV5-1 to TRBJ1-4, with a tentative D call TRBD1 (6 bases). Germline V gene data show CDR1 as SGHRS and CDR2 as YFSETQ. This CDR3 region has 15 residues. The ends were cut back, 4 bases at V and 8 bases at J, with 18 bases in the middle.

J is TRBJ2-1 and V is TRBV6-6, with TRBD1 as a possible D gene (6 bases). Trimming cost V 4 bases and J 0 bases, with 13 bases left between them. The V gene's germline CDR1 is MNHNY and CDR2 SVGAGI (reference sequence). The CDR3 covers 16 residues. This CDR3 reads CASSLNRVSSYNEQFF. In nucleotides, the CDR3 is TGTGCCAGCAGTTTAAACAGGGTTAGCTCCTACAATGAGCAGTTCTTC.

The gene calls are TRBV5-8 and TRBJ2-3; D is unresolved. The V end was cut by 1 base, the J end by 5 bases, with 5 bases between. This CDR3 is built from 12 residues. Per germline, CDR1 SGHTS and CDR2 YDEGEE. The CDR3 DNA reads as TGTGCCAGCAGCTTGCAAGGAGATACGCAGTATTTT. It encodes CASSLQGDTQYF.

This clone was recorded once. DNA for the CDR3: TGTGCCAGCACCAGAGCCCCTGGGGCCAACGTCCTGACTTTC. The encoded protein is CASTRAPGANVLTF. J is TRBJ2-6 and V is TRBV11-1; D not resolved. This CDR3 is built from 14 residues. V lost 7 bases, J lost 2 bases, and 9 bases lay in between. Germline values: CDR1 SGHAT, CDR2 FQDESV (reference sequence).

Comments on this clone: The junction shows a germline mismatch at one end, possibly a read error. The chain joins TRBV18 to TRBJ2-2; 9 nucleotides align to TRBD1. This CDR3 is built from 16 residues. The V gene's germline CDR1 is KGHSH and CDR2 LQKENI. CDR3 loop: CASSPLKQGATGELFF. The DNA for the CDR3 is TGTGCCAGCTCACCACTTAAACAGGGGGCCACCGGGGAGCTGTTTTTC.

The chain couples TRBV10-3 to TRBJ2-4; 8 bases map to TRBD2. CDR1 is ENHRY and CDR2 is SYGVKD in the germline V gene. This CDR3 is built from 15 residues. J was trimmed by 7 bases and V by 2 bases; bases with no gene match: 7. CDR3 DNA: TGTGCCATCAGTGAGCCCGGGGGGGCTGGGAACATTCAGTACTTC. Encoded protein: CAISEPGGAGNIQYF.

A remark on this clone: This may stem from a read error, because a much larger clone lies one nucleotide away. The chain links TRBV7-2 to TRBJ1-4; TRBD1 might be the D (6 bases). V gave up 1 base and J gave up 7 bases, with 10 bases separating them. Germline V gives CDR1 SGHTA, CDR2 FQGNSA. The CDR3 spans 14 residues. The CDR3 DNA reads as TGTGCCAGCAGCTTAGGGGGCAGGGGTGAAAAACTGTTTTTT. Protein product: CASSLGGRGEKLFF.

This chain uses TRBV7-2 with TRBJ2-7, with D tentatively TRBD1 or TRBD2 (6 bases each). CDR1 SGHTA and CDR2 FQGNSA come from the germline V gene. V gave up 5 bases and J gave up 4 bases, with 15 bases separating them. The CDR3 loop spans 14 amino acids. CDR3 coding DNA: TGTGCCAGCAGCCTAAATAGGGGGGCGTACGAGCAGTACTTC. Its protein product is CASSLNRGAYEQYF.

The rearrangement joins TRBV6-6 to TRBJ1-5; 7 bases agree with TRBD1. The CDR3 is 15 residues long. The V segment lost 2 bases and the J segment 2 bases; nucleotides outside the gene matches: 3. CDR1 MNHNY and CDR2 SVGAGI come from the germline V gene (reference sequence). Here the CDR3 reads CASSYRDSGNQPQHF. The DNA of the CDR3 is TGTGCCAGCAGTTACCGGGACAGTGGCAATCAGCCCCAGCATTTT.

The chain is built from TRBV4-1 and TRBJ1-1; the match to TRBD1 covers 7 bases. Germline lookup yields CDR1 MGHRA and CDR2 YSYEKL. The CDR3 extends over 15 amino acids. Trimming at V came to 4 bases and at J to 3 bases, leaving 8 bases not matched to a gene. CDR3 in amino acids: CASSLGSGGDTEAFF. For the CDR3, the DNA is TGCGCCAGCAGCCTGGGGTCAGGGGGTGACACTGAAGCTTTCTTT.

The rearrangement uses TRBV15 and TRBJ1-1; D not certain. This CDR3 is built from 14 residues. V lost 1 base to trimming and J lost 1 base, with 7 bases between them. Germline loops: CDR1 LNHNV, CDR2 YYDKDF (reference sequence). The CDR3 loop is CATSRGAGNTEAFF. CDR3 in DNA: TGTGCCACCAGCAGAGGTGCCGGGAACACTGAAGCTTTCTTT.